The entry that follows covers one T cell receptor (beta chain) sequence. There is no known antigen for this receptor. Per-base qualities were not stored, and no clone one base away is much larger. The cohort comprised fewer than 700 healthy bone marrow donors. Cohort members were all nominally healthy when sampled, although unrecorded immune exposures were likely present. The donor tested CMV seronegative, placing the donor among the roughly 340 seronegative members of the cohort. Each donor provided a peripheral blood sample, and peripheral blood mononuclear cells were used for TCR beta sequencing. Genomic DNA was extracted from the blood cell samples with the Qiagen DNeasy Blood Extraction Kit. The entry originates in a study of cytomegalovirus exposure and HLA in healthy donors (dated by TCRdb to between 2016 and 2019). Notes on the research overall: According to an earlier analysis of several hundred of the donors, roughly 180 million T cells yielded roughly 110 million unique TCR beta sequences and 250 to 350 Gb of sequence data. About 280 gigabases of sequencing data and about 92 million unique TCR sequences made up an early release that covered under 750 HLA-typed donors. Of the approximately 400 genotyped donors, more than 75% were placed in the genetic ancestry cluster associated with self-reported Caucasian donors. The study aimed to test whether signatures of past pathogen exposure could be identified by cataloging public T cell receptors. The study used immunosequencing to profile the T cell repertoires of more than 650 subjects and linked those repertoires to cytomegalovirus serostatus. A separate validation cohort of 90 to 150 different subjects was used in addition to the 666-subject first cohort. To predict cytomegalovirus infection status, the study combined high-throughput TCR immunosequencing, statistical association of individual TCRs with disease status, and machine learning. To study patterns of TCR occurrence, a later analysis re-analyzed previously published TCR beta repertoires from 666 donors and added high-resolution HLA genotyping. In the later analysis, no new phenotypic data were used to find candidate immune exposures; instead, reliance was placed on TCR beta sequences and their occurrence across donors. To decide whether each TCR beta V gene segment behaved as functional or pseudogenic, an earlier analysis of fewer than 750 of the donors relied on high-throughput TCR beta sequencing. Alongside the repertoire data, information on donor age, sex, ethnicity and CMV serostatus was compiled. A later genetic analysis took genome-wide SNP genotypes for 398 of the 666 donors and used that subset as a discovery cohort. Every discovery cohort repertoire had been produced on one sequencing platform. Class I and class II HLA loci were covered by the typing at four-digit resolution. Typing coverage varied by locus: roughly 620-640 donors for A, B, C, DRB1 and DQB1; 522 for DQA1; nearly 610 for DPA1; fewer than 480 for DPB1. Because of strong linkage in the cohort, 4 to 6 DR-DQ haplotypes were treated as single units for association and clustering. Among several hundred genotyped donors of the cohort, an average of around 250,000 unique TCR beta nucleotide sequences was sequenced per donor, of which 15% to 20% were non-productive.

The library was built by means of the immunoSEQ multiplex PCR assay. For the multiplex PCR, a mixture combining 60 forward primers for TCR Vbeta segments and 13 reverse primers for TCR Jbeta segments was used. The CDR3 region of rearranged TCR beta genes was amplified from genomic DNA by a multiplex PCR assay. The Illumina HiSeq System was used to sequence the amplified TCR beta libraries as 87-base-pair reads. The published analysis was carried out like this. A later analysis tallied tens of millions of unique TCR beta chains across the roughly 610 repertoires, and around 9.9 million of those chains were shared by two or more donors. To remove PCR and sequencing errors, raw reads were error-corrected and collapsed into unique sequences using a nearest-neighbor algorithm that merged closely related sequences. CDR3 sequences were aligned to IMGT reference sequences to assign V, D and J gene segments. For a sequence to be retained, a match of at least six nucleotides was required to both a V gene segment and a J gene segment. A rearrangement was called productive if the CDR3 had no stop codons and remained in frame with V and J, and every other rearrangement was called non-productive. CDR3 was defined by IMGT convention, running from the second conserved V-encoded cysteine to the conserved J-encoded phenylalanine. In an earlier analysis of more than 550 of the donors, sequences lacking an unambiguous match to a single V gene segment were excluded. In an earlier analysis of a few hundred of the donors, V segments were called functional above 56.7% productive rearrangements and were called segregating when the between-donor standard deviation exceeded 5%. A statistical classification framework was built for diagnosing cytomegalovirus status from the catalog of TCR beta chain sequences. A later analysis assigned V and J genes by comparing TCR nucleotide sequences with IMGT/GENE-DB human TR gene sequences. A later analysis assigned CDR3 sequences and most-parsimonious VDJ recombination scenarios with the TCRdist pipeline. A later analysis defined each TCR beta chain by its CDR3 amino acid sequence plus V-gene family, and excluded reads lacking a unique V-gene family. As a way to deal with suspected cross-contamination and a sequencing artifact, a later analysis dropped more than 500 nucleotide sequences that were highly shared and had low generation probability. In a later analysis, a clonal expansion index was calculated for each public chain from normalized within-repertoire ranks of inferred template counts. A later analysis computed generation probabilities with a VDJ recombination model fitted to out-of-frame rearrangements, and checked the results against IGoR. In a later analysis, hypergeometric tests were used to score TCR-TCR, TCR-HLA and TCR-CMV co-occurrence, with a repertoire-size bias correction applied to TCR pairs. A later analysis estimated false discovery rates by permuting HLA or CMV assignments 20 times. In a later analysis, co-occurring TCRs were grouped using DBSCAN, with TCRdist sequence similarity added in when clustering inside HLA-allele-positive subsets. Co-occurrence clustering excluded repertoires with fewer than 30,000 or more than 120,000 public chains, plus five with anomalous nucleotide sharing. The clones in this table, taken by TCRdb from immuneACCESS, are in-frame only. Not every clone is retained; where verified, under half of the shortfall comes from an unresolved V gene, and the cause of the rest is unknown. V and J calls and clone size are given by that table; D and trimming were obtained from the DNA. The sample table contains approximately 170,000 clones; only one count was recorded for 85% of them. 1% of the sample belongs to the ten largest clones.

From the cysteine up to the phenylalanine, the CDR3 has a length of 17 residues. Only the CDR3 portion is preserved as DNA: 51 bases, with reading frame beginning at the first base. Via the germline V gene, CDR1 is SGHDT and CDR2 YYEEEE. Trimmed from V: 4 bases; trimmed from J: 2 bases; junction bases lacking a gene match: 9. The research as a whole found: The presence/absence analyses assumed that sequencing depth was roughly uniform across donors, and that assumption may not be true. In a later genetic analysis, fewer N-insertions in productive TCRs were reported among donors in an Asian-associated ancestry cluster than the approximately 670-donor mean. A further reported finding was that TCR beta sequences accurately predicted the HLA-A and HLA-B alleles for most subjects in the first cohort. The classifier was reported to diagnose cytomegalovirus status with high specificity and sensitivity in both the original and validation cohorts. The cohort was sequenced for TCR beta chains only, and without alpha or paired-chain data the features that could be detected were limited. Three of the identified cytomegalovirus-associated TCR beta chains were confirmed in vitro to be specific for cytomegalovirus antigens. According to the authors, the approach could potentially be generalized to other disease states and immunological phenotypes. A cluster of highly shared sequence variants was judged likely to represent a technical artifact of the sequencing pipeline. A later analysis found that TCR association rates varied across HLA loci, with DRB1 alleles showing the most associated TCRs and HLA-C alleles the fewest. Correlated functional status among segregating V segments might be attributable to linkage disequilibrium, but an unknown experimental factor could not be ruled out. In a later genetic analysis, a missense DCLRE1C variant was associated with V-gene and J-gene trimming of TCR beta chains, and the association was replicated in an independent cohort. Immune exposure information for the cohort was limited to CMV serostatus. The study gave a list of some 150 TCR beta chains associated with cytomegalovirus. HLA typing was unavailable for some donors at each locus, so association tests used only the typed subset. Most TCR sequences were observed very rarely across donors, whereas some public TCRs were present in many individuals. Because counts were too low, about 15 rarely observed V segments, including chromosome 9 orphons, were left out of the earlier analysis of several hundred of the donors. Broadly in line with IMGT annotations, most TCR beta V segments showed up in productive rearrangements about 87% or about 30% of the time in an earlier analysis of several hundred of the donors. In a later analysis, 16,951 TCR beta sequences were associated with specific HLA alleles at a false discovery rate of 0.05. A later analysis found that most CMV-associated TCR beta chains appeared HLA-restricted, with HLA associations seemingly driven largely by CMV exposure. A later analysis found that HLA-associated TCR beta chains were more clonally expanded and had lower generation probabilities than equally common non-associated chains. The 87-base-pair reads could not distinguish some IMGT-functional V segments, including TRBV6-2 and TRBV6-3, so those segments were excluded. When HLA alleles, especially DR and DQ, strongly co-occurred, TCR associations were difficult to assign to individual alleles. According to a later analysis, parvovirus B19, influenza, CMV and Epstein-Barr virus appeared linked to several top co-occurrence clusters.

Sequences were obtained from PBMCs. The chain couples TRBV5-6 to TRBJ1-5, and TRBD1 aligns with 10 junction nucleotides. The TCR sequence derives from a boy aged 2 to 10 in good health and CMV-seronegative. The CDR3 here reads CASSDWTGGSGNQPQHF. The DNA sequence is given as TGTGCCAGCAGCGATTGGACAGGGGGAAGTGGCAATCAGCCCCAGCATTTT.